These 30 T cell receptor beta chains were sequenced from one sample in a study of CD8+ T cells in alopecia areata. The treatment denotes: oral pan-JAK inhibitor, 5-10 mg twice daily. Sequencing templates came from extracted RNA that was reverse transcribed into cDNA. TCRdb's table, derived via immunoSEQ multiplex PCR, lists solely in-frame clones and lacks some. The sample lists more than 95,000 clones, over 55% occurring once. Material: CD4+ T cells sorted from blood, obtained at week 4, from a patient treated with tofacitinib. These receptor sequences come from a human donor with alopecia areata.

The chain has TRBV2 and TRBJ2-7, with D possibly matching TRBD1 (6 bases). CDR1 SNHLY and CDR2 FYNNEI come from the germline V gene. The V end was cut by 10 bases, the J end by 0 bases, with 16 bases between. The CDR3 spans 14 residues. Written as DNA, the CDR3 is TGTGCCACCCAATTGGGGGCGACCTCCTACGAGCAGTACTTC. Translation gives CATQLGATSYEQYF.

The rearrangement uses TRBV27 and TRBJ1-1; no clear D gene. The V gene lost 0 bases and the J gene lost 6 bases, with 5 bases spanning the gap. Germline lookup yields CDR1 MNHEY and CDR2 SMNVEV (reference sequence). The CDR3 consists of 12 residues. The CDR3 DNA is TGTGCCAGCAGTTTATCAGGGTCTGAAGCTTTCTTT. It translates to CASSLSGSEAFF.

As DNA, the CDR3 is TGTGCCAGCATCCTCACTAGCGGATACAATGAGCAGTTCTTC. This encodes CASILTSGYNEQFF. The rearrangement joins TRBV28 to TRBJ2-1, with 8 bases identical to TRBD2. In germline, CDR1 is MDHEN, CDR2 SYDVKM. V gave up 7 bases and J gave up 4 bases; unmatched junction bases: 6. This CDR3 region has 14 residues.

The V call is TRBV30, the J call TRBJ2-5, with D tentatively TRBD1 or TRBD2 (5 bases each). Trimming left V 0 bases short and J 5 bases short, with 19 bases between. The CDR3 is 16 amino acids. CDR1 and CDR2 (germline): GTSNPN, SVGIG (reference sequence). DNA of the CDR3: TGTGCCTGGAGTGTATTGGGGGAGCCCTTAGGGGAGACCCAGTACTTC. Amino acids: CAWSVLGEPLGETQYF.

This clone has only a few counts. This chain links TRBV11-3 with TRBJ2-7; 13 bases are a match to TRBD2. V was clipped by 5 bases and J by 4 bases; unmatched bases: 8. Germline CDR1 reads SGHNT; CDR2 reads YENEEA. This CDR3 region has 16 residues. As DNA, the CDR3 is TGTGCCAGCAGCCGTACCGGACTAGCGGGGGATTACGAGCAGTACTTC. Protein: CASSRTGLAGDYEQYF. Combining the CDR3 with reference TRBV11-3 and TRBJ2-7 gives the whole variable domain EAGVVQSPRYKIIEKKQPVAFWCNPISGHNTLYWYLQNLGQGPELLIRYENEEAVDDSQLPKDRFSAERLKGVDSTLKIQPAELGDSAVYLCASSRTGLAGDYEQYFGPGTRLTVT.

The gene calls are TRBV29-1 and TRBJ1-1; D might be TRBD1 (6 bases). V was trimmed by 4 bases and J by 6 bases, leaving 15 bases between them. The CDR3 is 13 residues long. Germline V gene lookup returns CDR1 SQVTM and CDR2 ANQGSEA. The CDR3 is CSVVTGLAAEAFF. The CDR3 bases are TGCAGCGTTGTAACAGGGTTGGCGGCTGAAGCTTTCTTT.

The rearrangement joins TRBV27 to TRBJ2-2; 7 nucleotides line up with TRBD1. The trim removed 3 bases at V and 4 bases at J, leaving 5 bases unmatched. Germline CDR1 reads MNHEY; CDR2 reads SMNVEV (reference sequence). The CDR3 length is 15 residues. The CDR3 nucleotides are TGTGCCAGCAGTTTCACTTACAGGGGCACCGGGGAGCTGTTTTTT. Protein: CASSFTYRGTGELFF.

This clone was seen only a few times. V usage is TRBV5-1 and J usage is TRBJ2-5; a weak D match, TRBD2 (5 bases). Germline lookup yields CDR1 SGHRS and CDR2 YFSETQ. V dropped 0 bases and J dropped 5 bases, with 17 bases sitting between them. This CDR3 spans 16 amino acids. The CDR3 loop reads CASSLDAPGNGETQYF. CDR3 bases: TGCGCCAGCAGCTTGGACGCCCCGGGGAATGGGGAGACCCAGTACTTC.

A word on this clone: The sample contains more than one DNA sequence encoding this CDR3. This chain connects TRBV5-1 to TRBJ2-7; no firm D call. Trimming stripped 0 bases from V and 0 bases from J, with 4 bases between. The CDR3 has 13 residues. Germline-derived CDR1 and CDR2 are SGHRS and YFSETQ. The CDR3 nucleotides are TGCGCCAGCAGCTTGGCAACCTCCTACGAGCAGTACTTC. Translating it yields CASSLATSYEQYF.

This sequence joins TRBV7-9 and TRBJ2-4; D ambiguous. V was clipped by 6 bases and J by 2 bases, with 8 bases between them. CDR3 size: 13 residues. Germline V gives CDR1 SEHNR, CDR2 FQNEAQ (reference sequence). This CDR3 reads CASSHGPKNIQYF. Written as DNA, the CDR3 is TGTGCCAGCAGTCACGGGCCCAAAAACATTCAGTACTTC. Full variable domain (rest looked up from reference TRBV7-9 and TRBJ2-4): DTGVSQNPRHKITKRGQNVTFRCDPISEHNRLYWYRQTLGQGPEFLTYFQNEAQLEKSRLLSDRFSAERPKGSFSTLEIQRTEQGDSAMYLCASSHGPKNIQYFGAGTRLSVL.

The chain has TRBV30 and TRBJ2-7; D is uncertain. Germline V gene data show CDR1 as GTSNPN and CDR2 as SVGIG (reference sequence). Trimming cost V 7 bases and J 0 bases, with 10 bases left between them. The CDR3 loop spans 12 amino acids. The CDR3 nucleotides read TGTGCCTTAGCCCGCAGCTCCTACGAGCAGTACTTC. Residues: CALARSSYEQYF.

This clone was observed many times. This chain connects TRBV2 to TRBJ2-3; D is perhaps TRBD1 (6 bases). Germline assignment: CDR1 SNHLY and CDR2 FYNNEI. The CDR3 has 15 amino acids. V was cut by 5 bases and J by 0 bases, with 12 bases left in between. The CDR3 is CASSPQGISTDTQYF. DNA of the CDR3: TGTGCCAGCAGTCCTCAGGGGATTAGCACAGATACGCAGTATTTT. Looking up the rest from reference TRBV2 and TRBJ2-3 gives the full variable domain: EPEVTQTPSHQVTQMGQEVILRCVPISNHLYFYWYRQILGQKVEFLVSFYNNEISEKSEIFDDQFSVERPDGSNFTLKIRSTKLEDSAMYFCASSPQGISTDTQYFGPGTRLTVL.

This clone came up a few times. This chain joins TRBV5-1 and TRBJ1-4; D uncertain. Germline V gene sequence: CDR1 SGHRS, CDR2 YFSETQ. V lost 0 bases, J lost 5 bases, and 11 bases lay in between. The CDR3 consists of 15 residues. The CDR3 bases are TGCGCCAGCAGCTTGGAGGAGCCCTTGAATGAAAAACTGTTTTTT. It specifies CASSLEEPLNEKLFF.

This clone was seen just once. The J gene is TRBJ2-4, the V gene TRBV14; maybe TRBD2 (6 bases). The germline V gene has CDR1 SGHDN and CDR2 FVKESK. The CDR3 runs to 15 residues. The ends were cut back, 1 base at V and 7 bases at J, with 14 bases in the middle. In DNA form, the CDR3 reads TGTGCCAGCAGCCAAGGGGGACTGGGACGGAACATTCAGTACTTC. The encoded protein is CASSQGGLGRNIQYF.

The sample holds a few counts of this clone. J is TRBJ2-5 and V is TRBV19, with D perhaps TRBD1 (5 bases). Trimming took off 3 bases at V and 6 bases at J, with 11 bases between the two ends. This CDR3 is built from 13 residues. Per the germline V gene, CDR1 is LNHDA and CDR2 is SQIVND (reference sequence). The CDR3 DNA sequence: TGTGCCAGTAGTATTGACCACAGGAAGACCCAGTACTTC. Its protein product is CASSIDHRKTQYF.

The gene calls are TRBV30 and TRBJ1-4, with no clear D. V was trimmed by 2 bases and J by 8 bases, leaving 15 bases between them. There are 14 residues in the CDR3. Germline CDR1 reads GTSNPN; CDR2 reads SVGIG (reference sequence). The CDR3 nucleotides are TGTGCCTGGAGTCTCTATCGGACTTCCGAAAAACTGTTTTTT. This sequence encodes CAWSLYRTSEKLFF.

As to this clone: Other nucleotide sequences in the sample specify the same CDR3. The chain uses TRBV29-1 and TRBJ1-2; 10 bases match TRBD1. Germline V lookup: CDR1 SQVTM, CDR2 ANQGSEA. Trimming at V came to 4 bases and at J to 3 bases, leaving 2 bases not matched to a gene. The CDR3 has 13 amino acids. The CDR3 sequence: CSVGQGADYGYTF. The CDR3 DNA follows: TGCAGCGTTGGACAGGGGGCGGACTATGGCTACACCTTC.

V usage is TRBV11-2 and J usage is TRBJ1-1; 8 nucleotides line up with TRBD1. The ends lost 2 bases at V and 5 bases at J; junction bases unmatched: 1. The CDR3 totals 13 residues. The germline V gene encodes CDR1 SGHAT and CDR2 FQNNGV. CDR3 amino acids: CASSLQGATEAFF. CDR3 nucleotide sequence: TGTGCCAGCAGCTTACAGGGGGCGACTGAAGCTTTCTTT.

The chain combines TRBV30 with TRBJ2-1; D gene uncertain. The germline V gene has CDR1 GTSNPN and CDR2 SVGIG (reference sequence). Between the trimmed V and J ends, which lost 4 bases and 8 bases, there was a span of 0 bases. CDR3 length equals 8 residues. The CDR3 is CAWNEQFF. CDR3 bases: TGTGCCTGGAATGAGCAGTTCTTC.

This chain connects TRBV6-5 to TRBJ2-2; no reliable D call. CDR3 length: 11 residues. Trimming stripped 10 bases from V and 7 bases from J, with 10 bases between. Germline V gene sequence: CDR1 MNHEY, CDR2 SVGAGI. Here the CDR3 DNA reads TGTGCCACCCAGAACGGCGGGGAGCTGTTTTTT. Translation: CATQNGGELFF.

V is TRBV19 and J is TRBJ2-2; 14 bases match TRBD2. The CDR3 contains 17 residues. Germline V gives CDR1 LNHDA, CDR2 SQIVND (reference sequence). The ends lost 5 bases at V and 4 bases at J; junction bases unmatched: 6. CDR3 coding DNA: TGTGCCAGTAGTCGGACTAGCGGGAGGACGCCCACCGGGGAGCTGTTTTTT. Amino acid sequence: CASSRTSGRTPTGELFF.

This chain links TRBV7-8 with TRBJ1-5; D is ambiguous. There are 16 residues in the CDR3. Germline-derived CDR1 and CDR2 are SGHVS and FQNEAQ. Trimming stripped 5 bases from V and 0 bases from J, with 14 bases between. DNA of the CDR3: TGTGCCAGCAGCCCGCTTGGAGGATATAGCAATCAGCCCCAGCATTTT. Its translation is CASSPLGGYSNQPQHF.

This clone occurred a few times. This chain uses TRBV7-2 with TRBJ1-5; D is unresolved. Trimming stripped 1 base from V and 5 bases from J, with 15 bases between. CDR1 is SGHTA and CDR2 is FQGNSA in the germline V gene. CDR3 length equals 16 residues. The CDR3 reads CASSLDGGSRYQPQHF. CDR3 in DNA: TGTGCCAGCAGCTTAGATGGAGGCTCACGGTATCAGCCCCAGCATTTT.

The chain joins TRBV30 to TRBJ2-5; 9 nucleotides line up with TRBD2. Germline loops: CDR1 GTSNPN, CDR2 SVGIG (reference sequence). Trimming took 2 bases from V and 2 from J; bases not matched to a gene: 6. The CDR3 contains 15 residues. DNA for the CDR3: TGTGCCTGGAGTCCGGCTAGCGGGACGCAAGAGACCCAGTACTTC. It translates to CAWSPASGTQETQYF.

This clone was found a few times. The rearrangement joins TRBV4-1 to TRBJ2-7, with TRBD2 matching 7 bases. Trimming at V came to 6 bases and at J to 3 bases, leaving 8 bases not matched to a gene. The CDR3 covers 14 residues. The germline CDR1 and CDR2 sequences are MGHRA and YSYEKL. CDR3 in amino acids: CASSPIERGYEQYF. The CDR3 DNA follows: TGCGCCAGCAGTCCAATCGAGCGGGGCTACGAGCAGTACTTC.

CDR3 region: CASSPDVVSDTQYF. CDR3 nucleotide sequence: TGTGCCAGCTCACCAGACGTCGTCTCAGATACGCAGTATTTT. The chain combines TRBV18 with TRBJ2-3; D not certain. The CDR3 spans 14 residues. The ends were cut back, 2 bases at V and 4 bases at J, with 10 bases in the middle. The germline V gene encodes CDR1 KGHSH and CDR2 LQKENI. Looking up the rest from reference TRBV18 and TRBJ2-3 gives the full variable domain: NAGVMQNPRHLVRRRGQEARLRCSPMKGHSHVYWYRQLPEEGLKFMVYLQKENIIDESGMPKERFSAEFPKEGPSILRIQQVVRGDSAAYFCASSPDVVSDTQYFGPGTRLTVL.

This clone was counted only a few times. The chain carries TRBV2 and TRBJ2-4; TRBD2 matches 10 bases. Germline CDR1 reads SNHLY; CDR2 reads FYNNEI. This CDR3 region has 16 residues. V gave up 6 bases and J gave up 0 bases; unmatched junction bases: 5. CDR3 amino acids: CASRVGTSVAKNIQYF. CDR3 sequence (DNA): TGTGCCAGCAGGGTCGGGACTAGCGTAGCCAAAAACATTCAGTACTTC.

Only a few counts were recorded for this clone. This chain uses TRBV9 with TRBJ1-1, with D uncertain. CDR3 length equals 10 residues. With 4 bases removed from V and 7 bases from J, the gap between germline ends came to 5 bases. CDR1 and CDR2 from the germline V gene are SGDLS and YYNGEE. CDR3 residues: CASSFGEAFF. The CDR3 DNA is TGTGCCAGCAGCTTCGGTGAAGCTTTCTTT.

The chain is built from TRBV5-1 and TRBJ1-1; D remains ambiguous. The germline CDR1 and CDR2 sequences are SGHRS and YFSETQ. V gave up 0 bases and J gave up 7 bases, with 10 bases separating them. This CDR3 comprises 13 residues. CDR3 sequence: CASSLDPGVEAFF. In nucleotides, the CDR3 is TGCGCCAGCAGCTTGGATCCAGGAGTTGAAGCTTTCTTT.

The CDR3 loop is CASSSRARDEQFF. The CDR3 region has the DNA TGTGCCAGCAGCTCCCGGGCCCGGGATGAGCAGTTCTTC. V usage is TRBV7-9 and J usage is TRBJ2-1; D ambiguous. The germline V gene has CDR1 SEHNR and CDR2 FQNEAQ (reference sequence). This CDR3 region has 13 residues. Trimming took off 4 bases at V and 8 bases at J, with 12 bases between the two ends. The full variable domain, its missing parts supplied by reference TRBV7-9 and TRBJ2-1, is DTGVSQNPRHKITKRGQNVTFRCDPISEHNRLYWYRQTLGQGPEFLTYFQNEAQLEKSRLLSDRFSAERPKGSFSTLEIQRTEQGDSAMYLCASSSRARDEQFFGPGTRLTVL.